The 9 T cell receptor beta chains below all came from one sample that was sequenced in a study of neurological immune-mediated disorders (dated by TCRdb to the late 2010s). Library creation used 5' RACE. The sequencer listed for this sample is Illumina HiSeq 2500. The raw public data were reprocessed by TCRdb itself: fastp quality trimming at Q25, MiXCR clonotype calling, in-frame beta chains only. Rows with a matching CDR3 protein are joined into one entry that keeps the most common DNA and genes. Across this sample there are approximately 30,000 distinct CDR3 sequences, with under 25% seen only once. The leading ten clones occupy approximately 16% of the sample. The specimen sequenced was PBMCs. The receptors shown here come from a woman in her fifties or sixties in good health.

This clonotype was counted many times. CDR3 DNA: TGCGCCAGCAGCTCGCGGACTAGCGCAGATACGCAGTATTTT. It specifies CASSSRTSADTQYF. The V gene is TRBV5-1, the J gene TRBJ2-3; 9 bases match TRBD2. Germline lookup yields CDR1 SGHRS and CDR2 YFSETQ. V lost 3 bases and J lost 4; bases outside the gene matches: 3. The CDR3 has 14 residues.

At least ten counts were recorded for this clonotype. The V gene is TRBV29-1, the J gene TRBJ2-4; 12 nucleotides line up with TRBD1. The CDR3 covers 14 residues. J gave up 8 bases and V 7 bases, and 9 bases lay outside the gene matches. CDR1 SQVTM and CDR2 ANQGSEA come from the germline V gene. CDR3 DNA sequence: TGCAGCGCTGGGGGGGGGACAGGGGGCGACATTCAGTACTTC. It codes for CSAGGGTGGDIQYF.

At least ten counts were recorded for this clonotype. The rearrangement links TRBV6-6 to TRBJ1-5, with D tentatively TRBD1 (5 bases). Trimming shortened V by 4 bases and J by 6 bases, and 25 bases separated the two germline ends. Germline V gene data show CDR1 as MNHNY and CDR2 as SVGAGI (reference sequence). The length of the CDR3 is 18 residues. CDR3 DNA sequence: TGTGCCAGCAGTTCTAGGGGTCTCGAATCTCCGGGCAGTCAGCCCCAGCATTTT. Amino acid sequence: CASSSRGLESPGSQPQHF.

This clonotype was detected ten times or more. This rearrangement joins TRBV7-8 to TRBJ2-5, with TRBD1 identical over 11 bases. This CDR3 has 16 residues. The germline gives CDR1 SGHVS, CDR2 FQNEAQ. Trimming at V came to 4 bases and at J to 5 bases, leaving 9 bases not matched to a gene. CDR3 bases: TGTGCCAGCAGCTCCGGAGGGACAGGGGGAATGGAGACCCAGTACTTC. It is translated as CASSSGGTGGMETQYF.

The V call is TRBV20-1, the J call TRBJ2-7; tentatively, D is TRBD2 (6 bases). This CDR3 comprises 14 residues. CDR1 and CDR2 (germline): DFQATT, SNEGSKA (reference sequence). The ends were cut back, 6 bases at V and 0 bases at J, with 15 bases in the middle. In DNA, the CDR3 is TGCAGTGCCATACGGGACTCTAGCTCCTACGAGCAGTACTTC. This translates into CSAIRDSSSYEQYF.

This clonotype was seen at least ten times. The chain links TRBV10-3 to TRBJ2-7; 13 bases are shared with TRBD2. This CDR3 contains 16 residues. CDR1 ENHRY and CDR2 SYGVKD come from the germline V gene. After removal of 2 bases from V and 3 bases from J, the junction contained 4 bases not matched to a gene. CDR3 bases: TGTGCCATCAGTGAGCCCGGACTAGCGGGGGACTACGAGCAGTACTTC. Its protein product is CAISEPGLAGDYEQYF.

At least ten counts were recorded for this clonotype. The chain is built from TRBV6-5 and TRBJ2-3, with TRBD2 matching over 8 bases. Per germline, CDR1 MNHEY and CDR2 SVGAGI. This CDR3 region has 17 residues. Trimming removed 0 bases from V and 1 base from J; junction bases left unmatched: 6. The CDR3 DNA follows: TGTGCCAGCAGTTACTCTTTTCTAGCGGGCGGCACAGATACGCAGTATTTT. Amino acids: CASSYSFLAGGTDTQYF.

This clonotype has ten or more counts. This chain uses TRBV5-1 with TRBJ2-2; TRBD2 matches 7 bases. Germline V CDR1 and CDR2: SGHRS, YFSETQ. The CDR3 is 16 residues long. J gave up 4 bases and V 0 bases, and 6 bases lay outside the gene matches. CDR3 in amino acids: CASSLAAGVSTGELFF. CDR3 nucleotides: TGCGCCAGCAGCTTGGCCGCGGGAGTGAGCACCGGGGAGCTGTTTTTT.

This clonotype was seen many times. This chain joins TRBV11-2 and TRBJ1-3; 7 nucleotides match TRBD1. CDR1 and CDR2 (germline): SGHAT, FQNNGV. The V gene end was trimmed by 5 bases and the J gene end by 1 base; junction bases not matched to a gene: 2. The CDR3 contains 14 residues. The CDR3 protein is CASSKGQSGNTIYF. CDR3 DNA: TGTGCCAGCAGCAAGGGACAGTCTGGAAACACCATATATTTT.